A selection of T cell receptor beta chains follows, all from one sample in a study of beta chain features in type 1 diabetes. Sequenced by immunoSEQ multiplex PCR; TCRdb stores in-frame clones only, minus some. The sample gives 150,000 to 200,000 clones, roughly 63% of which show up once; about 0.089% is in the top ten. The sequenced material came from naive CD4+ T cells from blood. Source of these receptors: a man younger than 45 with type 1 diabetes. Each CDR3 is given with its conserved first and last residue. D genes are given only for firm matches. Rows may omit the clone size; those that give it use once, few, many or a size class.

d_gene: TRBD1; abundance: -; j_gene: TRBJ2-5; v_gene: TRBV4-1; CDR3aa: CASSPSWTGGLFGDQETQYF; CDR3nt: TGCGCCAGCAGCCCTTCCTGGACAGGGGGCTTATTTGGCGATCAAGAGACCCAGTACTTC
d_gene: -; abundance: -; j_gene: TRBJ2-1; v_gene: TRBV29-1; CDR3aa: CSRRGDEQFF; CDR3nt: TGCAGCCGCCGAGGAGATGAGCAGTTCTTC
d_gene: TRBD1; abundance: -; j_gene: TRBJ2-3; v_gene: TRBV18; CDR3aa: CASGPGQGSTDTQYF; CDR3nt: TGTGCCAGCGGCCCGGGACAGGGGAGCACAGATACGCAGTATTTT
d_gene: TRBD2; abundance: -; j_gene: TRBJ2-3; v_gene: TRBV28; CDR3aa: CASSSATSGTKGTDTQYF; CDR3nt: TGTGCCAGCAGTTCAGCTACTAGCGGGACTAAGGGGACAGATACGCAGTATTTT
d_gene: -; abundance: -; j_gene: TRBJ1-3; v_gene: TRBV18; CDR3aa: CASSPGNTIYF; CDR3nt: TGTGCCAGCTCACCAGGAAACACCATATATTTT
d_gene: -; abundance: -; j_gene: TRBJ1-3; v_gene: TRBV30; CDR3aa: CAWRRNGATGSGNTIYF; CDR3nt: TGTGCCTGGCGCCGTAACGGGGCGACAGGCTCTGGAAACACCATATATTTT
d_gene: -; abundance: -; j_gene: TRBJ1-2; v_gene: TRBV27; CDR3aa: CASGVGWSGYGYTF; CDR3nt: TGTGCCAGCGGGGTTGGTTGGTCCGGCTATGGCTACACCTTC
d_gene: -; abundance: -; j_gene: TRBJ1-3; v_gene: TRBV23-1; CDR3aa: CASRATQGSYTIYF; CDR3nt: TGCGCCAGCAGGGCCACCCAGGGGTCATACACCATATATTTT
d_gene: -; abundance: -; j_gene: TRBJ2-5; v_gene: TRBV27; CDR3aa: CASSPAAFGTQYF; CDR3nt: TGTGCCAGCAGTCCCGCAGCGTTTGGGACCCAGTACTTC
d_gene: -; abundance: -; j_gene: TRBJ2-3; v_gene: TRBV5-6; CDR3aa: CASSLIGPDTQYF; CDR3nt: TGTGCCAGCAGCTTGATCGGGCCAGATACGCAGTATTTT
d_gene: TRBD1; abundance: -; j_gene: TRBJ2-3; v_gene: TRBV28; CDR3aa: CASSQGTGPTDTQYF; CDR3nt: TGTGCCAGCAGCCAGGGGACAGGGCCCACAGATACGCAGTATTTT
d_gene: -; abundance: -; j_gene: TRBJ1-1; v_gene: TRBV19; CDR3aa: CASSRGTAVAEAFF; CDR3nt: TGTGCCAGTAGTAGAGGGACCGCCGTGGCTGAAGCTTTCTTT
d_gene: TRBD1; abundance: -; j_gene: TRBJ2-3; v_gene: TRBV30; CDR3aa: CAWTRDRGADTQYF; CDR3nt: TGTGCCTGGACCCGGGACAGAGGGGCAGATACGCAGTATTTT
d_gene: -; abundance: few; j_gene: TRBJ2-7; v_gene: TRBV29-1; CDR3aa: CSVEVGLGYEQYF; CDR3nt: TGCAGCGTTGAGGTCGGGCTGGGCTACGAGCAGTACTTC
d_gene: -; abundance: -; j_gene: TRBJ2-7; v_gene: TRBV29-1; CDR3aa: CSVRGTAGRGEQYF; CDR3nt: TGCAGCGTTAGAGGGACAGCGGGCCGGGGCGAGCAGTACTTC
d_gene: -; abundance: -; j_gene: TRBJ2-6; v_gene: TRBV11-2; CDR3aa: CASSFLGHSSGANVLTF; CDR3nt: TGTGCCAGCAGCTTCCTGGGACACAGCTCTGGGGCCAACGTCCTGACTTTC
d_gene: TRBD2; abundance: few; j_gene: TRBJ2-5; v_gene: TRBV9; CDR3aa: CASSVALDRGAQYF; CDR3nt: TGTGCCAGCAGCGTAGCCCTCGATCGGGGGGCCCAGTACTTC
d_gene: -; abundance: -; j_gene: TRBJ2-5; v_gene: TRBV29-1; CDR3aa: CSGKDGETQYF; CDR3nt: TGCAGCGGAAAGGACGGAGAGACCCAGTACTTC
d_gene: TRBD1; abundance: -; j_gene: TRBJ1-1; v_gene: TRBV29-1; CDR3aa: CSVQKQGARVEAFF; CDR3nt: TGCAGCGTTCAAAAACAGGGGGCGAGGGTTGAAGCTTTCTTT
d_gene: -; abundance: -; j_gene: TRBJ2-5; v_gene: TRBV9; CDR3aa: CASSAAGGLRETQYF; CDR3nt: TGTGCCAGCAGCGCGGCCGGGGGGCTGAGGGAGACCCAGTACTTC
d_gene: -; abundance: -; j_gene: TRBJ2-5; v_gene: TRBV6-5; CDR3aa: CASSYSVADQGTQYF; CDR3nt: TGTGCCAGCAGTTACTCGGTAGCAGACCAAGGGACCCAGTACTTC
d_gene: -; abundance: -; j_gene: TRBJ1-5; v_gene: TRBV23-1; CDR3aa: CASSHHRDLPGQPQHF; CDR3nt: TGCGCCAGCAGTCACCACAGGGATCTCCCCGGTCAGCCCCAGCATTTT
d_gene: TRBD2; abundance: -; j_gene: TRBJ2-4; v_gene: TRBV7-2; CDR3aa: CASSFGTNKNIQYF; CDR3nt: TGTGCCAGCAGCTTTGGGACTAACAAAAACATTCAGTACTTC
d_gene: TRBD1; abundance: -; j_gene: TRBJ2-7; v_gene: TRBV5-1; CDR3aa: CASSFTGTGNEQYF; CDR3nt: TGCGCCAGCAGCTTTACCGGGACAGGTAACGAGCAGTACTTC
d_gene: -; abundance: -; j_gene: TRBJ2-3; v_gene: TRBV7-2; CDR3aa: CASSLRLASTDTQYF; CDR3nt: TGTGCCAGCAGCTTGCGGCTAGCTAGCACAGATACGCAGTATTTT
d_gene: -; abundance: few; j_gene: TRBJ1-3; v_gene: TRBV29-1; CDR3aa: CSVEGSSNFGNTIYF; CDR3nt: TGCAGCGTTGAAGGTTCGTCGAATTTTGGAAACACCATATATTTT
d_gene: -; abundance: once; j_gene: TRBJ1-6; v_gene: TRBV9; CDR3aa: CASSVEAVWGKSPLHF; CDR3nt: TGTGCCAGCAGCGTAGAGGCTGTTTGGGGGAAGTCACCCCTCCACTTT
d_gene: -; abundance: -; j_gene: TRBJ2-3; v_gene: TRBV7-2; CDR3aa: CASSPPRGHTDTQYF; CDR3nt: TGTGCCAGCAGCCCCCCTCGGGGGCACACAGATACGCAGTATTTT